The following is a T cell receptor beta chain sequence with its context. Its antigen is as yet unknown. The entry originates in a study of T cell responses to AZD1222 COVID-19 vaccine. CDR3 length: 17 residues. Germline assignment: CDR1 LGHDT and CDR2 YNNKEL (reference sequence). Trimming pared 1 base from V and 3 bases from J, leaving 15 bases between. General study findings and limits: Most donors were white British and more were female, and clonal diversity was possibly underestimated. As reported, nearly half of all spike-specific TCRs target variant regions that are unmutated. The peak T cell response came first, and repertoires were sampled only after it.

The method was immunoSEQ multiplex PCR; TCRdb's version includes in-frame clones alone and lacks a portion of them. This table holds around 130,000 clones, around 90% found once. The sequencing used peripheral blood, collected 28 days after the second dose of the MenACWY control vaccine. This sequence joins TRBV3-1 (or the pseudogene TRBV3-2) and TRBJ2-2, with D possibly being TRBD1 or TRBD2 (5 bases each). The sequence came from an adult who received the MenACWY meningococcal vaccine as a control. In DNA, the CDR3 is TGTGCCAGCAGCCAAGTTTGGGGGAAGGCGTACACCGGGGAGCTGTTTTTT. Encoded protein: CASSQVWGKAYTGELFF.